The text below deals with one T cell receptor beta chain. The V gene lost 3 bases and the J gene lost 2 bases, with 11 bases spanning the gap. In germline, CDR1 is DFQATT, CDR2 SNEGSKA (reference sequence). The CDR3 has 13 amino acids. There were TCR beta CDR3 regions amplified from RNA transcripts. With the HTBI primer set, the TCR CDR3 went through a first round of RT-PCR. In TCRdb, the multiplex PCR reads were re-called with MiXCR into one record per CDR3 protein. Among roughly 420,000 distinct CDR3 sequences listed, 12% to 15% were seen once. This sample was included in a study of T cells in Graves' hyperthyroidism and ophthalmopathy.

This rearrangement joins TRBV20-1 to TRBJ2-7; D possibly matches TRBD1 or TRBD2 (6 bases each). This receptor was taken from a woman aged 18 to 35 with Graves' hyperthyroidism. The material sequenced was blood. The DNA for the CDR3 is TGCAGTGCTAGTGGAGGGGGACCCTACGAGCAGTACTTC. It is translated as CSASGGGPYEQYF.